This T cell receptor beta chain appears in the sequencing data of a study of cytomegalovirus exposure and HLA in healthy donors. Study summary: In terms of ancestry, the Caucasian-associated cluster contained about 80% of the approximately 400 genotyped donors. The study's findings and limits: Data from an earlier analysis indicated that most TCR beta V segments were productive either about 90% or about 30% of the time. Researchers left out some V segments, among them TRBV6-2 and TRBV6-3, as indistinguishable.

In regard to this clone: What it binds is unknown.

Donors likely had unrecorded immune exposures despite being nominally healthy when sampled. Primers: 60 Vbeta forward and 13 Jbeta reverse. This table comes from immunoSEQ multiplex PCR, and its TCRdb copy is limited to in-frame clones, with some not included. The table has 150,000 to 200,000 clones, 85% seen once. The CDR3 runs to 13 residues. CDR1 is GTSNPN, CDR2 SVGIG, per germline (reference sequence). V was pared by 3 bases and J by 6 bases, with 3 bases of the junction left unmatched. The chain carries TRBV30 and TRBJ2-2; 8 nucleotides line up with TRBD1. The TCR was taken from a woman in her forties or fifties in good health and CMV-seronegative. Sequencing input: PBMCs. Here the CDR3 DNA reads TGTGCCTGGAGGCGACAGGGGTCCGGGGAGCTGTTTTTT. It translates to CAWRRQGSGELFF.